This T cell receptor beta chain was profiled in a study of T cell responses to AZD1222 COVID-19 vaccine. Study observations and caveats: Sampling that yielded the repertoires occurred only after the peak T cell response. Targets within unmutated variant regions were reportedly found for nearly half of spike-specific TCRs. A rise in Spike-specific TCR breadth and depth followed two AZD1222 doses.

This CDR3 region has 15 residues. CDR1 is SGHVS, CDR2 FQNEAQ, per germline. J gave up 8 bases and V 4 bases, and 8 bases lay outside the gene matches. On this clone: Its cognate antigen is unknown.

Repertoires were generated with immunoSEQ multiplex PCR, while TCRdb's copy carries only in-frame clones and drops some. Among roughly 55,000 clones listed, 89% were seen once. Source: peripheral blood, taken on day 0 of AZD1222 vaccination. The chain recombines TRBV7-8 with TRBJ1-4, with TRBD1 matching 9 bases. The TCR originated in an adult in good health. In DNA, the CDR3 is TGTGCCAGCAGCTCGACCGGGGGACAGGGAGAAAAACTGTTTTTT. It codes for CASSSTGGQGEKLFF.